Listed below are T cell receptor beta chains from one sample, sequenced in a study of blood T cell repertoires in COVID-19. Data came from immunoSEQ multiplex PCR; TCRdb stores just in-frame clones and leaves some out. In the table there are roughly 260,000 clones, just under 90% of which are singletons. The sample taken for sequencing was peripheral blood. The origin of the receptors is a woman aged 40 to 50 with acute or convalescent COVID-19. Each CDR3 is given with its conserved first and last residue. The order of the fields is clone size, J gene, D gene, V gene, CDR3 DNA, CDR3 protein. A D gene is named only where the DNA matches it firmly. Rows may omit the clone size; those that give it use once, few, many or a size class.

abundance: -; j_gene: TRBJ1-5; d_gene: TRBD1; v_gene: TRBV19; CDR3nt: TGTGCCAGCGCCGGGACAGGGGGCTTGATTCAGCCCCAGCATTTT; CDR3aa: CASAGTGGLIQPQHF
abundance: -; j_gene: TRBJ1-1; d_gene: -; v_gene: TRBV18; CDR3nt: TGTGCCAGCTCACGAGCAGGGTTAGGGACTGAAGCTTTCTTT; CDR3aa: CASSRAGLGTEAFF
abundance: -; j_gene: TRBJ1-1; d_gene: -; v_gene: TRBV7-3; CDR3nt: TGTGCCAGCAGCAGTACCCGAGACATCCCACCGGCTTTCTTT; CDR3aa: CASSSTRDIPPAFF
abundance: -; j_gene: TRBJ1-2; d_gene: -; v_gene: TRBV19; CDR3nt: TGTGCCAGTAGTATAACTCGAACAGGATACTATGGCTACACCTTC; CDR3aa: CASSITRTGYYGYTF
abundance: -; j_gene: TRBJ1-5; d_gene: -; v_gene: TRBV6-5; CDR3nt: TGTGCCAGCAGCCGGACAGATCAGCCCCAGCATTTT; CDR3aa: CASSRTDQPQHF
abundance: -; j_gene: TRBJ1-2; d_gene: -; v_gene: TRBV18; CDR3nt: TGTGCCAGCTCACCGGTCCTTAGGGGTTCCAAAGGCTACACCTTC; CDR3aa: CASSPVLRGSKGYTF
abundance: few; j_gene: TRBJ1-3; d_gene: -; v_gene: TRBV6-1; CDR3nt: TGTGCCAGCAGTGGTGGACGAGGGGGTGCGGCTGGAAACACCATATATTTT; CDR3aa: CASSGGRGGAAGNTIYF
abundance: -; j_gene: TRBJ2-1; d_gene: TRBD1; v_gene: TRBV20-1; CDR3nt: TGCAGTGCTAGTGGGACAGTCTCCTACAATGAGCAGTTCTTC; CDR3aa: CSASGTVSYNEQFF
abundance: -; j_gene: TRBJ1-2; d_gene: -; v_gene: TRBV5-1; CDR3nt: TGCGCCAGCAGCCCGTTTGGTTCGGGGGAGGCTGGCTACACCTTC; CDR3aa: CASSPFGSGEAGYTF
abundance: -; j_gene: TRBJ2-3; d_gene: -; v_gene: TRBV9; CDR3nt: TGTGCCAGCCAGAGGGGGGGCAGTGGGACAGATACGCAGTATTTT; CDR3aa: CASQRGGSGTDTQYF
abundance: -; j_gene: TRBJ1-1; d_gene: -; v_gene: TRBV18; CDR3nt: TGTGCCAGCTCACCTTTCCTAGCGGGCGGCACTGAAGCTTTCTTT; CDR3aa: CASSPFLAGGTEAFF
abundance: many; j_gene: TRBJ1-2; d_gene: -; v_gene: TRBV2; CDR3nt: TGTGCCAGCAGTGTCGGACTCGTGATAAACTATGGCTACACCTTC; CDR3aa: CASSVGLVINYGYTF
abundance: -; j_gene: TRBJ1-5; d_gene: TRBD1; v_gene: TRBV12-3/TRBV12-4; CDR3nt: TGTGCCAGCAGTACCACAGGGGATCAGCCCCAGCATTTT; CDR3aa: CASSTTGDQPQHF
abundance: -; j_gene: TRBJ2-5; d_gene: TRBD2; v_gene: TRBV5-1; CDR3nt: TGCGCCAGCAGCTCACTAGCGGGGGAAGAGACCCAGTACTTC; CDR3aa: CASSSLAGEETQYF
abundance: -; j_gene: TRBJ2-2; d_gene: -; v_gene: TRBV2; CDR3nt: TGTGCCAGCAGTGAACAAGGGAGGACCGGGGAGCTGTTTTTT; CDR3aa: CASSEQGRTGELFF
abundance: -; j_gene: TRBJ1-2; d_gene: -; v_gene: TRBV4-1; CDR3nt: TGCGCCAGCAGCCAACCTGCTCAGACTAACTATGGCTACACCTTC; CDR3aa: CASSQPAQTNYGYTF
abundance: -; j_gene: TRBJ1-4; d_gene: -; v_gene: TRBV6-5; CDR3nt: TGTGCCAGCAGTTCACCCGGGACTTATAATGAAAAACTGTTTTTT; CDR3aa: CASSSPGTYNEKLFF
abundance: -; j_gene: TRBJ2-3; d_gene: TRBD1; v_gene: TRBV23-1; CDR3nt: TGCGCCAGCATTCTGGACAGGGGGCTCCAAGTTAGAGATACGCAGTATTTT; CDR3aa: CASILDRGLQVRDTQYF
abundance: -; j_gene: TRBJ1-3; d_gene: -; v_gene: TRBV6-1; CDR3nt: TGTGCCAGCAGTGAACACGCAGGGGCCGGAAACACCATATATTTT; CDR3aa: CASSEHAGAGNTIYF
abundance: -; j_gene: TRBJ1-6; d_gene: -; v_gene: TRBV2; CDR3nt: TGTGCCAGCAGTGCTCGCCAGTCCAATTCACCCCTCCACTTT; CDR3aa: CASSARQSNSPLHF
abundance: once; j_gene: TRBJ1-2; d_gene: TRBD1; v_gene: TRBV12-3/TRBV12-4; CDR3nt: TGTGCCAGCAGTATCACAGGGGACTATGGCTACACCTTC; CDR3aa: CASSITGDYGYTF
abundance: -; j_gene: TRBJ2-5; d_gene: TRBD1; v_gene: TRBV5-1; CDR3nt: TGCGCCAGCAGCGTTACCGGGACAGGGCCAACTTTACAAGAGACCCAGTACTTC; CDR3aa: CASSVTGTGPTLQETQYF
abundance: -; j_gene: TRBJ1-5; d_gene: -; v_gene: TRBV4-2; CDR3nt: TGTGCCAGCAGCTTTGACATTAGCAATCAGCCCCAGCATTTT; CDR3aa: CASSFDISNQPQHF
abundance: -; j_gene: TRBJ1-2; d_gene: TRBD1; v_gene: TRBV5-1; CDR3nt: TGCGCCAGCAGCTCCTACCAGGGACAGATAGGTGGCTACACCTTC; CDR3aa: CASSSYQGQIGGYTF
abundance: -; j_gene: TRBJ1-1; d_gene: -; v_gene: TRBV3-1/TRBV3-2; CDR3nt: TGTGCCAGCAGCCGAAGACAGGATAAAGCTTTCTTT; CDR3aa: CASSRRQDKAFF
abundance: -; j_gene: TRBJ1-1; d_gene: TRBD1; v_gene: TRBV2; CDR3nt: TGTGCCAGCAGTGGACAGGGCAACACTGAAGCTTTCTTT; CDR3aa: CASSGQGNTEAFF
abundance: once; j_gene: TRBJ1-1; d_gene: -; v_gene: TRBV6-5; CDR3nt: TGTGCCAGCAGTTACACCCCCCCAGGGCGGTACACTGAAGCTTTCTTT; CDR3aa: CASSYTPPGRYTEAFF
abundance: -; j_gene: TRBJ1-4; d_gene: TRBD1; v_gene: TRBV19; CDR3nt: TGTGCCAGTAGTATCACAGGGGGCAGACTGTTTTTT; CDR3aa: CASSITGGRLFF
abundance: once; j_gene: TRBJ1-3; d_gene: -; v_gene: TRBV19; CDR3nt: TGTGCCGCTCAAGACGGGGGGGCTGGAAACACCATATATTTT; CDR3aa: CAAQDGGAGNTIYF
abundance: -; j_gene: TRBJ1-1; d_gene: TRBD1; v_gene: TRBV6-5; CDR3nt: TGTGCCAGCATAAGGGACAGAGATGGTTTCTTT; CDR3aa: CASIRDRDGFF
abundance: -; j_gene: TRBJ1-2; d_gene: TRBD1; v_gene: TRBV10-2; CDR3nt: TGCGCCAGCAGTGAGTCGAGGTACAGGGGCTATGGCTACACCTTC; CDR3aa: CASSESRYRGYGYTF
abundance: -; j_gene: TRBJ2-3; d_gene: TRBD2; v_gene: TRBV5-1; CDR3nt: TGCGCCAGCAGCTCGGGACTAAGGTTGGTAACAGATACGCAGTATTTT; CDR3aa: CASSSGLRLVTDTQYF
abundance: -; j_gene: TRBJ1-2; d_gene: TRBD1; v_gene: TRBV30; CDR3nt: TGTGCCTGGGACGCCTCTGGACAGGGGGCGACGGGCTACACCTTC; CDR3aa: CAWDASGQGATGYTF
abundance: few; j_gene: TRBJ1-3; d_gene: TRBD1; v_gene: TRBV7-2; CDR3nt: TGTGCCAGCAGCCATCCAGGGGGAGGAAACACCATATATTTT; CDR3aa: CASSHPGGGNTIYF
abundance: -; j_gene: TRBJ2-1; d_gene: TRBD2; v_gene: TRBV19; CDR3nt: TGTGCCAGTAGTATAACTAGCGGGGGCATGTCCTACAATGAGCAGTTCTTC; CDR3aa: CASSITSGGMSYNEQFF
abundance: few; j_gene: TRBJ2-3; d_gene: TRBD2; v_gene: TRBV19; CDR3nt: TGTGCCAGTAGCCGGCGAGGTCGGGGGGGCGAGCTTCGCACAGATACGCAGTATTTT; CDR3aa: CASSRRGRGGELRTDTQYF
abundance: -; j_gene: TRBJ1-1; d_gene: -; v_gene: TRBV19; CDR3nt: TGTGCCATCCGTCCCCGGGGTAACACTGAAGCTTTCTTT; CDR3aa: CAIRPRGNTEAFF
abundance: -; j_gene: TRBJ2-5; d_gene: TRBD2; v_gene: TRBV6-5; CDR3nt: TGTGCCAGCAGCAGCCCCGGGGGGTCCGAGACCCAGTACTTC; CDR3aa: CASSSPGGSETQYF
abundance: -; j_gene: TRBJ1-1; d_gene: TRBD1; v_gene: TRBV19; CDR3nt: TGTGCCAGCCGCACAGGGGGCACTGAAGCTTTCTTT; CDR3aa: CASRTGGTEAFF
abundance: few; j_gene: TRBJ2-2; d_gene: -; v_gene: TRBV9; CDR3nt: TGTGCCAGCGGCTCTATGAGGACCGGGGAGCTGTTTTTT; CDR3aa: CASGSMRTGELFF
abundance: -; j_gene: TRBJ1-5; d_gene: -; v_gene: TRBV6-5; CDR3nt: TGTGCCAGCAGGGCAAGGGGGACCAATCAGCCCCAGCATTTT; CDR3aa: CASRARGTNQPQHF
abundance: -; j_gene: TRBJ1-2; d_gene: -; v_gene: TRBV9; CDR3nt: TGTGCCAGCAGCGTAGGTACGCGGTATGGCTACACCTTC; CDR3aa: CASSVGTRYGYTF
abundance: -; j_gene: TRBJ1-1; d_gene: -; v_gene: TRBV5-1; CDR3nt: TGCGCCAGCAGCATTGGGTTGGCAGGAGAAGCTTTCTTT; CDR3aa: CASSIGLAGEAFF
abundance: -; j_gene: TRBJ2-3; d_gene: -; v_gene: TRBV24-1; CDR3nt: TGTGCCACCAGTGCCGCCGGCAGGGCGGACACAGATACGCAGTATTTT; CDR3aa: CATSAAGRADTDTQYF
abundance: -; j_gene: TRBJ2-4; d_gene: TRBD2; v_gene: TRBV28; CDR3nt: TGTGCCAGCAGTCCTACTAGCGGGGGGGTTATAGCCAAAAACATTCAGTACTTC; CDR3aa: CASSPTSGGVIAKNIQYF
abundance: -; j_gene: TRBJ1-2; d_gene: -; v_gene: TRBV27; CDR3nt: TGTGCCAGCAGTTTAGACTTTAACTATGGCTACACCTTC; CDR3aa: CASSLDFNYGYTF
abundance: -; j_gene: TRBJ1-1; d_gene: -; v_gene: TRBV5-1; CDR3nt: TGCGCCAGCAGCTTGGACAGGGCCGTGAACACTGAAGCTTTCTTT; CDR3aa: CASSLDRAVNTEAFF
abundance: few; j_gene: TRBJ1-1; d_gene: -; v_gene: TRBV20-1; CDR3nt: TGCAGTGCTAGAGCGGAGGAAGCTTTCTTT; CDR3aa: CSARAEEAFF
abundance: -; j_gene: TRBJ1-2; d_gene: TRBD1; v_gene: TRBV30; CDR3nt: TGTGCCTGGGACTACACGGGACAGGGTGTTAACTATGGCTACACCTTC; CDR3aa: CAWDYTGQGVNYGYTF
abundance: -; j_gene: TRBJ1-2; d_gene: -; v_gene: TRBV6-5; CDR3nt: TGTGCCAGCAGTTACTCGGGAGGAGACTATGGCTACACCTTC; CDR3aa: CASSYSGGDYGYTF
abundance: -; j_gene: TRBJ1-2; d_gene: TRBD1; v_gene: TRBV12-5; CDR3nt: TGTGCTAGTGGTTCAGGGGGCGCAGAACTAGTGCCCTATGGCTACACCTTC; CDR3aa: CASGSGGAELVPYGYTF
abundance: -; j_gene: TRBJ1-2; d_gene: -; v_gene: TRBV5-4; CDR3nt: TGTGCCAGCAGCTTGGCAACCGCTCGGCCTAGCGATGAGAAGGCGGAAGGCTACACCTTC; CDR3aa: CASSLATARPSDEKAEGYTF